The T cell receptor beta chain described here comes from a study of blood T cell repertoires in COVID-19. About the research overall: Italy, Spain and the United States were the sources of the convalescent and acute COVID-19 samples. In each case, the material was cDNA or gDNA derived from T cells, B-cell-depleted T cells, or PBMCs.

Authors' methods: Amplification with reference gene primers provided the estimates of nucleated cell counts. Some clones are missing from TCRdb's copy, which holds only in-frame ones; the method was immunoSEQ multiplex PCR. That table is the source of V, J and clone size, and D and trimming were worked out from the DNA. The sample shows 140,000 to 150,000 clones, 80% to 90% of them seen only once. The V and J ends lost 4 bases and 0 bases, in that order; junction bases with no gene match: 14. CDR3 length: 17 residues. CDR1 is GTSNPN, CDR2 SVGIG, per germline (reference sequence). The TCR was taken from a man in his 60s with active or convalescent COVID-19. The sample was peripheral blood. This chain joins TRBV30 and TRBJ1-1, with 7 nucleotides matching TRBD1. The CDR3 nucleotides are TGTGCCTGGACCGACAGGGTCTGGTCCTACATGAACACTGAAGCTTTCTTT. This encodes CAWTDRVWSYMNTEAFF. Full variable domain (rest looked up from reference TRBV30 and TRBJ1-1): SQTIHQWPATLVQPVGSPLSLECTVEGTSNPNLYWYRQAAGRGLQLLFYSVGIGQISSEVPQNLSASRPQDRQFILSSKKLLLSDSGFYLCAWTDRVWSYMNTEAFFGQGTRLTVV.